These 32 T cell receptor beta chains were sequenced from one sample in a study of blood T cell repertoires in COVID-19. Sequencing was performed with immunoSEQ multiplex PCR; in TCRdb, only in-frame clones are kept and a portion is missing. The top ten hold approximately 4.3% of the sample, which has hundreds of thousands of clones, around 84% seen once. Sequencing was carried out using PBMCs or T cells enriched from blood (not recorded which). The source of these receptors is a man aged 30 to 45 with acute COVID-19.

The chain is built from TRBV9 and TRBJ1-2; a possible D gene is TRBD1 (5 bases). In germline, CDR1 is SGDLS, CDR2 YYNGEE. CDR3 size: 15 residues. The V and J ends lost 0 bases and 7 bases respectively, with 16 bases between them. CDR3 amino acids: CASSVDIGAVSGYTF. CDR3 nucleotides: TGTGCCAGCAGCGTAGATATAGGGGCGGTTAGTGGCTACACCTTC.

This chain joins TRBV12-3 or TRBV12-4 and TRBJ1-1; TRBD1 is a possible D gene (6 bases). The CDR3 is made up of 13 amino acids. Trimming cost V 5 bases and J 1 base, with 8 bases left between them. The CDR3 nucleotides are TGTGCCAGCAGTGAACAGGGGAACACTGAAGCTTTCTTT. Translating it yields CASSEQGNTEAFF.

This clone was picked up a small number of times. As DNA, the CDR3 is TGTGCCAGTGGCAGCTCCTATAATTCACCCCTCCACTTT. It yields the protein CASGSSYNSPLHF. The J gene is TRBJ1-6, the V gene TRBV19; unclear D gene. V was clipped by 8 bases and J by 0 bases, with 5 bases between them. The CDR3 length is 13 residues. Germline V lookup: CDR1 LNHDA, CDR2 SQIVND (reference sequence).

The genes are TRBV14 and TRBJ1-1; 8 nucleotides align to TRBD1. The CDR3 is made up of 17 amino acids. Looked up from germline, CDR1 is SGHDN and CDR2 is FVKESK. V dropped 1 base and J dropped 2; count of bases not matched to a gene: 9. The CDR3 region is CASSQVSGGAYNTEAFF. The CDR3 DNA reads TGTGCCAGCAGCCAAGTTTCAGGGGGCGCGTACAACACTGAAGCTTTCTTT.

The rearrangement uses TRBV11-2 and TRBJ2-3; 9 bases are shared with TRBD2. Germline V CDR1 and CDR2: SGHAT, FQNNGV. V lost 3 bases, J lost 2 bases, and 6 bases stayed unmatched. This CDR3 contains 16 residues. CDR3 region: CASSFVSGGTTDTQYF. CDR3 DNA sequence: TGTGCCAGCAGCTTCGTAAGCGGGGGGACCACAGATACGCAGTATTTT.

The chain uses TRBV27 and TRBJ1-4, with D tentatively TRBD1 (5 bases). CDR3 length: 15 amino acids. V lost 7 bases to trimming and J lost 5 bases, with 17 bases between them. Germline V gene lookup returns CDR1 MNHEY and CDR2 SMNVEV (reference sequence). The chain's CDR3 is CASTPRGQRNEKLFF. The CDR3 nucleotides are TGTGCCAGCACTCCACGAGGACAACGAAATGAAAAACTGTTTTTT.

The rearrangement joins TRBV6-1 to TRBJ2-1; 13 bases match TRBD2. In germline, CDR1 is MNHNS, CDR2 SASEGT. V shed 3 bases, J shed 6 bases, and the junction held 2 bases outside the gene matches. This CDR3 has 15 amino acids. This CDR3 reads CASSETSGRFNEQFF. CDR3 nucleotide sequence: TGTGCCAGCAGTGAGACTAGCGGGAGGTTCAATGAGCAGTTCTTC.

The chain recombines TRBV29-1 with TRBJ1-2; D is unresolved. The CDR3 is made up of 11 amino acids. The germline CDR1 and CDR2 sequences are SQVTM and ANQGSEA. V lost 7 bases and J 0 bases, leaving 6 bases between the germline ends. DNA of the CDR3: TGCAGCGCACCAGCTAACTATGGCTACACCTTC. It is translated as CSAPANYGYTF.

The V call is TRBV6-4, the J call TRBJ2-2, with 11 positions matching TRBD2. Germline V gene sequence: CDR1 MRHNA, CDR2 SNTAGT. CDR3 length equals 16 residues. V was clipped by 8 bases and J by 2 bases; unmatched bases: 7. CDR3 sequence: CASGSLAGGNTGELFF. The CDR3 DNA follows: TGTGCCAGCGGCTCGCTAGCGGGAGGCAACACCGGGGAGCTGTTTTTT.

The chain has TRBV5-4 and TRBJ2-3; 9 bases line up with TRBD2. The CDR3 contains 17 residues. Germline lookup yields CDR1 SGHNT and CDR2 YYREEE (reference sequence). V lost 1 base to trimming and J lost 3 bases; unmatched junction nucleotides: 9. In nucleotides, the CDR3 is TGTGCCAGCAGCTTGCCTGCGGGAGGGAGCCGGACAGATACGCAGTATTTT. Its translation is CASSLPAGGSRTDTQYF.

The J gene is TRBJ2-7, the V gene TRBV28; TRBD1 matches at 8 bases. Per the germline V gene, CDR1 is MDHEN and CDR2 is SYDVKM. The CDR3 runs to 13 residues. V lost 6 bases, J lost 9 bases, and 10 bases stayed unmatched. The CDR3 reads CASSRDRLGPQYV. The CDR3, as DNA: TGTGCCAGCAGCAGGGACAGGTTAGGTCCGCAGTACGTC.

This clone was seen a single time. The V call is TRBV11-2, the J call TRBJ1-4; 7 positions agree with TRBD1. J lost 8 bases, V lost 5 bases, and 5 bases had no gene match. CDR3 length equals 13 residues. Germline lookup yields CDR1 SGHAT and CDR2 FQNNGV. CDR3 nucleotides: TGTGCCAGCAGCGGACCAGGGGGGGAAAAACTGTTTTTT. It yields the protein CASSGPGGEKLFF.

This rearrangement joins TRBV24-1 to TRBJ2-7, with 10 bases fitting TRBD2. This CDR3 has 16 amino acids. Germline loops: CDR1 KGHDR, CDR2 SFDVKD. The trim removed 0 bases at V and 3 bases at J, leaving 4 bases unmatched. The CDR3 region has the DNA TGTGCCACCAGTGATTTGGGGCTAGCGGGAGACTACGAGCAGTACGTC. It translates to CATSDLGLAGDYEQYV.

The chain links TRBV3-1 (or the pseudogene TRBV3-2) to TRBJ1-2; D unresolved. Per the germline V gene, CDR1 is LGHDT and CDR2 is YNNKEL (reference sequence). The CDR3 contains 14 residues. The ends were cut back, 4 bases at V and 4 bases at J, with 13 bases in the middle. The CDR3 region is CASSRGEGSYGYTF. In DNA form, the CDR3 reads TGTGCCAGCAGCCGCGGGGAAGGATCCTATGGCTACACCTTC.

The chain has TRBV27 and TRBJ1-5; possible D gene TRBD1, 6 bases. V gave up 3 bases and J gave up 3 bases, with 6 bases separating them. The CDR3 loop spans 13 amino acids. Germline values: CDR1 MNHEY, CDR2 SMNVEV (reference sequence). The CDR3 here is CASSLGANQPQHF. Here the CDR3 DNA reads TGTGCCAGCAGTTTGGGGGCCAATCAGCCCCAGCATTTT.

The chain combines TRBV28 with TRBJ1-6; 11 bases match TRBD1. The CDR3 is 13 amino acids. Germline V gives CDR1 MDHEN, CDR2 SYDVKM. J gave up 10 bases and V 6 bases, and 2 bases lay outside the gene matches. CDR3 bases: TGTGCCAGCAGGGACAGGGGGCGATCACCCCTCCACTTT. Its translation: CASRDRGRSPLHF.

This clone showed up just once. This rearrangement joins TRBV6-2 or TRBV6-3 to TRBJ2-7; D possibly corresponds to TRBD1 (6 bases). Trimming pared 5 bases from V and 3 bases from J, leaving 8 bases between. The V gene's germline CDR1 is MNHEY and CDR2 SVGEGT. CDR3 length: 12 amino acids. Here the CDR3 reads CASSQQGYEQYV. The CDR3, as DNA: TGTGCCAGCAGTCAACAGGGCTACGAGCAGTACGTC.

The rearrangement uses TRBV5-1 and TRBJ1-4; 7 nucleotides agree with TRBD1. Unmatched junction bases numbered 8, after V lost 4 bases and J lost 8 bases. The CDR3 totals 14 residues. Germline assignment: CDR1 SGHRS and CDR2 YFSETQ. The DNA for the CDR3 is TGCGCCAGCAGCCTCGGACAGGTTGAGGAAAAACTGTTTTTT. It is translated as CASSLGQVEEKLFF.

J is TRBJ1-2 and V is TRBV27, with D unresolved. Germline V CDR1 and CDR2: MNHEY, SMNVEV (reference sequence). This CDR3 is built from 13 residues. V was shortened by 3 bases and J by 4 bases, with 9 bases between the two germline ends. CDR3 nucleotide sequence: TGTGCCAGCAGTTTCACCGGAGGCTATGGCTACACCTTC. Protein product: CASSFTGGYGYTF.

The genes are TRBV12-3 or TRBV12-4 and TRBJ2-3; D gene ambiguous. Deletions cut 3 bases from V and 4 bases from J, with 8 bases between. CDR3 length: 13 residues. The CDR3 DNA reads TGTGCCAGCAGTTTTCCTCCCCCAGATACGCAGTATTTT. It specifies CASSFPPPDTQYF.

About this clone: The junction does not match germline at one end; this may be a read error. Different DNA sequences within this sample yield the same CDR3. The chain uses TRBV5-1 and TRBJ2-2, with TRBD1 identical over 8 bases. Looked up from germline, CDR1 is SGHRS and CDR2 is YFSETQ. The CDR3 consists of 15 residues. The CDR3 region is CASSLGQGDTGELFF. CDR3 DNA sequence: TGTGCCAGCAGCTTAGGACAGGGTGACACCGGGGAGCTGTTTTTT.

This chain joins TRBV9 and TRBJ1-3, with 7 bases aligning to TRBD1. V gave up 2 bases and J gave up 8 bases; unmatched junction bases: 4. CDR3 length equals 13 residues. Germline V gene data show CDR1 as SGDLS and CDR2 as YYNGEE. The CDR3 coding sequence is TGTGCCAGCAGCGTCGGGCAGGGGGACACCATATATTTT. It is translated as CASSVGQGDTIYF.

This clone was seen only once. This chain connects TRBV5-5 to TRBJ1-4; possibly TRBD1 for D (5 bases). Germline CDR1 reads SGHKS; CDR2 reads YYEKEE (reference sequence). This CDR3 is 15 amino acids long. The V and J ends lost 0 bases and 8 bases respectively, with 14 bases between them. CDR3 coding DNA: TGTGCCAGCAGCTTGGTGACAACAGGTCGCGAAAAACTGTTTTTT. Translation: CASSLVTTGREKLFF.

The CDR3 here is CASSLDYRTGGRGTEAFF. CDR3 coding DNA: TGTGCCAGCAGCTTGGATTACAGGACAGGGGGCCGGGGCACTGAAGCTTTCTTT. The chain employs TRBV5-5 and TRBJ1-1, with 11 bases lining up with TRBD1. This CDR3 comprises 18 residues. The junction had 11 bases not matched to a gene; V was cut back by 0 bases and J by 4 bases. Looked up from germline, CDR1 is SGHKS and CDR2 is YYEKEE (reference sequence).

The chain is built from TRBV27 and TRBJ1-5; TRBD1 agrees at 9 bases. The CDR3 contains 16 residues. The germline V gene has CDR1 MNHEY and CDR2 SMNVEV (reference sequence). Trimming at V came to 6 bases and at J to 6 bases, leaving 12 bases not matched to a gene. In DNA form, the CDR3 reads TGTGCCAGCAGCCCTCTGGACAGGGGAGCGGGTCAGCCCCAGCATTTT. Encoded protein: CASSPLDRGAGQPQHF.

This rearrangement joins TRBV11-3 to TRBJ1-1; a possible D gene is TRBD1 (5 bases). V gave up 5 bases and J gave up 4 bases, with 17 bases separating them. The CDR3 is made up of 15 amino acids. Germline values: CDR1 SGHNT, CDR2 YENEEA. CDR3 region: CASSRAGAAATEAFF. In nucleotides, the CDR3 is TGTGCCAGCAGCCGAGCTGGGGCGGCGGCCACTGAAGCTTTCTTT. Based on the CDR3 plus reference TRBV11-3 and TRBJ1-1, the full variable domain is EAGVVQSPRYKIIEKKQPVAFWCNPISGHNTLYWYLQNLGQGPELLIRYENEEAVDDSQLPKDRFSAERLKGVDSTLKIQPAELGDSAVYLCASSRAGAAATEAFFGQGTRLTVV.

The chain combines TRBV18 with TRBJ2-1; 10 bases align to TRBD1. Germline CDR1 reads KGHSH; CDR2 reads LQKENI. With 3 bases clipped from V and 9 bases from J, the junction kept 8 bases outside the gene matches. This CDR3 comprises 15 residues. CDR3: CASSPPGQGYGEQFF. In DNA form, the CDR3 reads TGTGCCAGCTCACCTCCGGGACAGGGGTACGGTGAGCAGTTCTTC.

The V gene is TRBV18, the J gene TRBJ1-5; D gene ambiguous. This CDR3 comprises 15 residues. Per the germline V gene, CDR1 is KGHSH and CDR2 is LQKENI. Trimming removed 3 bases at V and 0 bases at J, with 9 bases between. The CDR3: CASSPPGNSNQPQHF. CDR3 sequence (DNA): TGTGCCAGCTCACCCCCCGGGAATAGCAATCAGCCCCAGCATTTT.

The chain links TRBV4-3 to TRBJ2-1; D may be TRBD1 (5 bases). This CDR3 comprises 15 residues. The V gene's germline CDR1 is LGHNA and CDR2 YSLEER. V was clipped by 0 bases and J by 9 bases, with 15 bases between them. The CDR3 coding sequence is TGCGCCAGCAGCCAAGATCCCCAGGGTAGAGGTGAGCAGTTCTTC. It translates to CASSQDPQGRGEQFF.

The table lists this clone with a few counts. The rearrangement joins TRBV4-1 to TRBJ2-2; a weak D match, TRBD2 (5 bases). V lost 1 base and J 1 base, leaving 7 bases between the germline ends. Germline V gene data show CDR1 as MGHRA and CDR2 as YSYEKL. CDR3 length: 15 amino acids. The CDR3 sequence: CASSQAGRNTGELFF. In DNA form, the CDR3 reads TGCGCCAGCAGCCAAGCGGGAAGGAACACCGGGGAGCTGTTTTTT.

The chain is built from TRBV10-2 and TRBJ2-3, with TRBD2 as a possible D gene (6 bases). V lost 8 bases, J lost 2 bases, and 17 bases lay in between. Germline V gene sequence: CDR1 WSHSY, CDR2 SAAADI. This CDR3 spans 15 amino acids. The CDR3 sequence: CASGGTSTDTDTQYF. CDR3 bases: TGCGCCAGCGGGGGGACCAGCACCGACACAGATACGCAGTATTTT.

The V call is TRBV3-1 (or the pseudogene TRBV3-2), the J call TRBJ2-6; weak D call: TRBD1 (5 bases). V was trimmed by 4 bases and J by 0 bases, leaving 25 bases between them. This CDR3 has 21 residues. Germline V gene data show CDR1 as LGHDT and CDR2 as YNNKEL (reference sequence). The chain's CDR3 is CASSLTHSGNSLLSGANVLTF. In DNA form, the CDR3 reads TGTGCCAGCAGCCTGACCCACTCAGGGAATAGCCTTCTCTCTGGGGCCAACGTCCTGACTTTC.